This is a list of T cell receptor beta chains from one sample in a study of T cell repertoires in cytomegalovirus infection. TCRdb reprocessed the reads via MiXCR and lists one record per CDR3 protein. The top ten hold 11% to 15% of the sample, which has some 940,000 distinct CDR3 sequences, around 32% seen once. For these TCRs, the target antigens are not known. The material was cultured CD8+ T cells from PBMCs, obtained from culture after CMV antigen stimulation. All receptors come from a human donor in good health (CMV status not recorded). Some clones in this sample may be carry-over from other donors' samples. Both conserved end residues are part of each CDR3. A D gene is named only where the DNA matches it firmly. Clone sizes are given selectively: once, few, many, or a class where the clone is expanded.

abundance	d_gene	v_gene	j_gene	CDR3aa	CDR3nt
-	-	TRBV2	TRBJ1-2	CASSETRSFGYTF	TGTGCCAGCAGTGAAACCCGATCCTTTGGCTACACCTTC
many	-	TRBV7-9	TRBJ1-1	CASSLKGETEAFF	TGTGCCAGCAGCTTAAAAGGGGAAACTGAAGCTTTCTTT
few	-	TRBV27	TRBJ1-1	CASGAVLGGGYF	TGTGCCAGCGGGGCGGTTCTGGGCGGGGGGTACTTT
-	-	TRBV11-2	TRBJ2-2	CASSAWDGPNTGELFF	TGTGCCAGCAGCGCGTGGGACGGCCCGAACACCGGGGAGCTGTTTTTT
-	TRBD2	TRBV20-1	TRBJ2-6	CSARSPSGGSGANVLTF	TGCAGTGCGAGAAGTCCTAGCGGGGGGTCTGGGGCCAACGTCCTGACTTTC
-	TRBD1	TRBV7-9	TRBJ1-1	CASSFGTGFEAFF	TGTGCCAGTAGCTTCGGGACAGGCTTTGAAGCTTTCTTT
many	-	TRBV7-2	TRBJ1-2	CASSPNGYGYTF	TGTGCCAGCAGCCCCAATGGCTATGGCTACACCTTC
-	TRBD1	TRBV4-1	TRBJ1-5	CASSMPGQGNQPQHF	TGCGCCAGCAGCATGCCGGGACAGGGCAATCAGCCCCAGCATTTT
many	-	TRBV5-6	TRBJ2-7	CASSLEGDREQYF	TGTGCCAGCAGCTTGGAAGGGGACCGCGAGCAGTACTTC
few	-	TRBV28	TRBJ1-1	CASSLRHSEAFF	TGTGCCAGCAGTTTACGACATTCTGAAGCTTTCTTT
-	TRBD1	TRBV27	TRBJ1-1	CASSWGQGARAFF	TGTGCCAGCAGTTGGGGACAGGGGGCGCGGGCTTTCTTT
many	-	TRBV7-8	TRBJ2-3	CASSLFRKGPTDTQYF	TGTGCCAGCAGCTTATTCAGGAAGGGCCCCACAGATACGCAGTATTTT
few	-	TRBV7-6	TRBJ2-1	CASSPRGSYLDEQFF	TGTGCCAGCAGCCCCAGAGGGTCCTACTTGGATGAGCAGTTCTTC
-	-	TRBV14	TRBJ1-1	CASGPFLNTEAFF	TGTGCCAGCGGCCCCTTTCTGAACACTGAAGCTTTCTTT
few	-	TRBV6-6	TRBJ2-7	CASSYSILTQETYEQYF	TGTGCCAGCAGTTACTCAATATTGACACAAGAAACCTACGAGCAGTACTTC
many	-	TRBV6-1	TRBJ1-2	CASSEGNGGGVGYTF	TGTGCCAGCAGTGAAGGGAATGGGGGAGGGGTTGGCTACACCTTC
-	TRBD2	TRBV4-3	TRBJ2-3	CASSQRGETDTQYF	TGCGCCAGCAGCCAGCGGGGGGAGACAGATACGCAGTATTTT
few	TRBD2	TRBV11-3	TRBJ2-1	CASSPGEGQHRGQFF	TGTGCCAGCAGCCCTGGGGAGGGGCAACACCGTGGGCAGTTCTTC
once	-	TRBV27	TRBJ2-3	CASTRLGDTQYF	TGTGCCAGCACCCGACTTGGAGATACGCAGTATTTT
-	-	TRBV6-6	TRBJ2-5	CASSSREQIQETQYF	TGTGCCAGCAGTTCCAGGGAACAGATCCAAGAGACCCAGTACTTC
-	TRBD2	TRBV2	TRBJ2-3	CASSGAGTSGGQGTQYF	TGTGCCAGCAGTGGAGCCGGGACTAGCGGGGGGCAAGGTACGCAGTATTTT
few	TRBD1	TRBV18	TRBJ2-7	CASSPRDRTYEQYF	TGTGCCAGCTCACCCCGGGACAGAACCTACGAGCAGTACTTC
-	-	TRBV27	TRBJ2-7	CASSPQQGYEQYF	TGTGCCAGCAGCCCCCAACAGGGCTACGAGCAGTACTTC
many	-	TRBV7-2	TRBJ1-6	CASRHRYSSYNSPLHF	TGTGCCAGCAGGCACAGGTATAGCTCCTATAATTCACCCCTCCACTTT
many	-	TRBV7-9	TRBJ2-1	CASSPTGTFVVHEQFF	TGTGCCAGCAGCCCAACCGGGACTTTCGTGGTACATGAGCAGTTCTTC
few	-	TRBV6-4	TRBJ1-5	CASSDSRVYSNQPQHF	TGTGCCAGCAGTGACTCCAGGGTATATAGCAATCAGCCCCAGCATTTT
many	TRBD1	TRBV7-3	TRBJ1-2	CASSRGQGASYGYTF	TGTGCCAGCAGCCGTGGACAGGGGGCTTCCTATGGCTACACCTTC
-	-	TRBV27	TRBJ1-5	CASSLSMGEDSNQPQHF	TGTGCCAGCAGTTTATCGATGGGGGAAGATAGCAATCAGCCCCAGCATTTT
few	-	TRBV6-1	TRBJ2-7	CASTREGAGWEQYF	TGTGCCAGCACCCGGGAGGGGGCAGGATGGGAGCAGTACTTC
once	TRBD2	TRBV12-3/TRBV12-4	TRBJ2-1	CASSWTSGGPGEQFF	TGTGCCAGCAGTTGGACTAGCGGGGGGCCGGGTGAGCAGTTCTTC
few	-	TRBV6-1	TRBJ2-1	CASSAPLIVSSYNEQFF	TGTGCCAGCAGTGCCCCCCTTATAGTGAGCTCCTACAATGAGCAGTTCTTC
-	-	TRBV7-1	TRBJ1-2	CAISTTTADIYGYTF	TGTGCCATCTCCACTACCACAGCGGACATCTATGGCTACACCTTC
-	-	TRBV7-8	TRBJ2-5	CASSITTGQETQYF	TGTGCCAGCAGCATTACTACCGGACAAGAGACCCAGTACTTC
-	-	TRBV2	TRBJ1-1	CASMVGSHTEAFF	TGTGCCAGCATGGTGGGCAGCCACACTGAAGCTTTCTTT
-	-	TRBV4-1	TRBJ2-1	CASSQARMNNEQFF	TGCGCCAGCAGCCAAGCGAGGATGAACAATGAGCAGTTCTTC
few	TRBD1	TRBV6-1	TRBJ2-5	CASTPRDRGPGETQYF	TGTGCCAGCACCCCCCGAGACAGGGGCCCGGGAGAGACCCAGTACTTC
-	-	TRBV19	TRBJ1-5	CASSILAGAQREGHQPQHF	TGTGCCAGTAGTATCTTGGCAGGGGCGCAGCGGGAGGGCCATCAGCCCCAGCATTTT
-	-	TRBV19	TRBJ2-3	CASPDPRTDTQYF	TGTGCCAGCCCAGACCCAAGGACAGATACGCAGTATTTT
-	TRBD1	TRBV7-3	TRBJ1-1	CASSLYTGTGPLPNTEAFF	TGTGCCAGCAGCCTATACACCGGGACAGGGCCATTGCCGAACACTGAAGCTTTCTTT
few	TRBD1	TRBV27	TRBJ1-5	CASSIGKGAGNQPQHF	TGTGCCAGCAGTATCGGGAAGGGGGCAGGGAATCAGCCCCAGCATTTT